This entry is about one TCR beta chain. Its antigen remains unidentified. This CDR3 comprises 14 residues. V lost 0 bases and J lost 4, with 9 bases in between. Looked up from germline, CDR1 is SEHNR and CDR2 is FQNEAQ (reference sequence). The record originates from a study of pediatric ulcerative colitis. In the study overall: Disease was pancolitis in over five and left-sided in two, histology-confirmed. Overall study findings and caveats: In rectum, acute severe colitis had expanded clones and less diversity. Blood-rectal clonal overlap within each person was significantly higher in ulcerative colitis patients than controls. Total lymphocyte DNA, not sorted subsets, was the template.

Profiling relied on immunoSEQ multiplex PCR, and the TCRdb table lists in-frame clones only, not all of them. The data show roughly 23,000 clones, about 65% seen once. The rectum was sampled with one to two pinch biopsies at colonoscopy. This clonotype was sampled from a boy aged 5 to 17 with severe ulcerative colitis. Sequencing was done on a sample of gut tissue. This chain joins TRBV7-9 and TRBJ1-2; the D is unclear. In nucleotides, the CDR3 is TGTGCCAGCAGCTTAGCCGGACTGAGCTATGGCTACACCTTC. This codes for CASSLAGLSYGYTF.